These 16 T cell receptor beta chains originate from one sample sequenced in a study of blood T cell repertoires in COVID-19 (dated by TCRdb to the early 2020s). Library creation used the immunoSEQ multiplex PCR assay. TCRdb obtained this table from immuneACCESS and retained in-frame rearrangements with V and J assigned. These tables miss some clones; where compared with another copy, unresolved V genes account for less than half of the shortfall, and the remainder is unexplained. For this sample there are some 110,000 clones; around 90% appear just once. 5% to 6.5% of the sample lies in the top ten. Specimen: peripheral blood. These receptors all come from a human donor in a cohort sampled during active COVID-19.

This clone was seen just once. This rearrangement joins TRBV5-5 to TRBJ2-1; the match to TRBD2 covers 11 bases. The CDR3 contains 12 residues. The germline CDR1 and CDR2 sequences are SGHKS and YYEKEE (reference sequence). The J segment lost 15 bases and the V segment lost 4 bases, leaving 6 bases of the junction unmatched. Written as DNA, the CDR3 is TGTGCCAGCAGCGAGAAGCTAGCGGGGGGGTTCTTC. Residues: CASSEKLAGGFF.

This chain links TRBV4-2 with TRBJ2-7, with unresolved D. The CDR3 length is 15 residues. Trimming took 3 bases from V and 2 from J, leaving 14 bases between them. Germline-derived CDR1 and CDR2 are LGHNA and YNFKEQ. CDR3 sequence (DNA): TGTGCCAGCAGCCATACCCCCCTGGAGACCTACGAGCAGTACTTC. Translated: CASSHTPLETYEQYF.

This chain connects TRBV6-5 to TRBJ1-2, with 7 bases fitting TRBD1. The CDR3 runs to 14 residues. V trimming: 6 bases; J trimming: 3 bases; junction bases outside the gene matches: 7. Germline V gene data show CDR1 as MNHEY and CDR2 as SVGAGI. In nucleotides, the CDR3 is TGTGCCAGCAGCCGACAGGGAAGGGACTATGGCTACACCTTC. Translating it yields CASSRQGRDYGYTF.

The V and J genes are TRBV30 and TRBJ1-6; TRBD1 matches 9 bases. Germline CDR1 is GTSNPN and CDR2 is SVGIG (reference sequence). Trimming at V came to 0 bases and at J to 0 bases, leaving 12 bases not matched to a gene. This CDR3 spans 20 amino acids. The CDR3 sequence: CAWSVDRGRPLSSYNSPLHF. The CDR3 DNA sequence: TGTGCCTGGAGTGTTGACAGGGGGAGACCTCTAAGCTCCTATAATTCACCCCTCCACTTT.

V is TRBV9 and J is TRBJ2-3, with D perhaps TRBD2 (6 bases). Germline CDR1 SGDLS, CDR2 YYNGEE. V lost 2 bases, J lost 4 bases, and 8 bases lay in between. This CDR3 spans 13 amino acids. The DNA for the CDR3 is TGTGCCAGCAGCGTCAGGGAGGCAGATACGCAGTATTTT. Encoded protein: CASSVREADTQYF.

This chain links TRBV20-1 with TRBJ1-5; no firm D call. CDR1 is DFQATT and CDR2 is SNEGSKA in the germline V gene (reference sequence). V lost 3 bases, J lost 4 bases, and 13 bases lay in between. The CDR3 length is 14 residues. The DNA for the CDR3 is TGCAGTGCTAGTTTTTCCACGAGGAATCAGCCCCAGCATTTT. It codes for CSASFSTRNQPQHF.

Points on this clone: Within the sample, other DNA sequences also encode this same CDR3. The rearrangement links TRBV7-3 to TRBJ2-3; 8 bases are shared with TRBD2. J lost 3 bases, V lost 2 bases, and 1 base had no gene match. The germline V gene has CDR1 SGHTA and CDR2 FQGTGA. This CDR3 comprises 14 residues. CDR3 DNA: TGTGCCAGCAGCTTAGCGGGGGGAACAGATACGCAGTATTTT. Residues: CASSLAGGTDTQYF.

The chain couples TRBV19 to TRBJ2-3; unclear D gene. Germline V CDR1 and CDR2: LNHDA, SQIVND (reference sequence). V was clipped by 4 bases and J by 4 bases, with 12 bases between them. The CDR3 length is 14 residues. The CDR3 sequence is CASSTRSPADTQYF. For the CDR3, the DNA is TGTGCCAGTAGTACGAGGAGCCCCGCAGATACGCAGTATTTT.

V usage is TRBV27 and J usage is TRBJ2-7; 12 bases match TRBD2. Germline V gene sequence: CDR1 MNHEY, CDR2 SMNVEV (reference sequence). CDR3 length: 13 residues. Trimming removed 10 bases from V and 4 bases from J; junction bases left unmatched: 5. This CDR3 is CATRTSGNYEQYF. The DNA of the CDR3 is TGTGCCACCCGGACTAGCGGGAATTACGAGCAGTACTTC.

The V gene is TRBV28, the J gene TRBJ1-5, with TRBD1 matching 10 bases. The CDR3 totals 15 residues. Germline V CDR1 and CDR2: MDHEN, SYDVKM. Trimming cost V 6 bases and J 2 bases; bases outside gene matches: 4. For the CDR3, the DNA is TGTGCCAGCAGGGGGACAGGGGTCGGCAATCAGCCCCAGCATTTT. Amino acid sequence: CASRGTGVGNQPQHF.

This clone has more than one count but fewer than ten. The rearrangement uses TRBV6-2 or TRBV6-3 and TRBJ2-7; the match to TRBD1 covers 11 bases. After removal of 5 bases from V and 3 bases from J, the junction contained 6 bases not matched to a gene. Germline V gene data show CDR1 as MNHEY and CDR2 as SVGEGT. The CDR3 totals 15 residues. CDR3 protein: CASSISGTGGYEQYF. The CDR3, as DNA: TGTGCCAGCAGTATCTCCGGGACAGGGGGCTACGAGCAGTACTTC.

A note on this clone: At one end, the junction sequence differs from germline, possibly due to a read error. The CDR3 is CASSTGTRGFGSSYNGQFF. The CDR3 DNA is TGTGCCAGCAGTACCGGGACTAGGGGGTTTGGGAGCTCCTACAATGGGCAGTTCTTC. The rearrangement uses TRBV13 and TRBJ2-1; TRBD2 matches 8 bases. This CDR3 has 19 residues. The germline V gene encodes CDR1 PRHDT and CDR2 FYEKMQ (reference sequence).

The chain combines TRBV28 with TRBJ1-3, with D possibly matching TRBD1 (5 bases). The CDR3 has 16 amino acids. V was clipped by 5 bases and J by 4 bases, with 18 bases between them. Looked up from germline, CDR1 is MDHEN and CDR2 is SYDVKM. As DNA, the CDR3 is TGTGCCAGCAGTCTAATAGGATGGGGCGAGGGAAACACCATATATTTT. Protein product: CASSLIGWGEGNTIYF. The variable domain in full, completed from reference TRBV28 and TRBJ1-3, reads DVKVTQSSRYLVKRTGEKVFLECVQDMDHENMFWYRQDPGLGLRLIYFSYDVKMKEKGDIPEGYSVSREKKERFSLILESASTNQTSMYLCASSLIGWGEGNTIYFGEGSWLTVV.

V and J are TRBV10-2 and TRBJ2-1; D gene ambiguous. Germline V CDR1 and CDR2: WSHSY, SAAADI. Between the trimmed V and J ends, which lost 6 bases and 10 bases, there was a span of 13 bases. There are 12 residues in the CDR3. CDR3 loop: CASRPSRWEQFF. In DNA, the CDR3 is TGCGCCAGCAGACCTTCTAGGTGGGAGCAGTTCTTC.

This chain joins TRBV7-2 and TRBJ1-1; no reliable D call. The CDR3 contains 17 residues. Germline V gene data show CDR1 as SGHTA and CDR2 as FQGNSA. V shed 2 bases and J shed 0 bases, with 16 bases lying between them. This chain's CDR3 is CASSLTQASTMNTEAFF. The CDR3 DNA reads as TGTGCCAGCAGCTTAACGCAGGCTTCTACCATGAACACTGAAGCTTTCTTT.

The genes are TRBV7-6 and TRBJ2-7, with 8 nucleotides matching TRBD2. The CDR3 is 16 residues long. Trimming took 4 bases from V and 5 from J; bases not matched to a gene: 13. The germline V gene has CDR1 SGHVS and CDR2 FNYEAQ. The DNA of the CDR3 is TGTGCCAGCAGCTCACAAACCGGGACTAGTTATAACGAGCAGTACTTC. It yields the protein CASSSQTGTSYNEQYF.